Listed below are T cell receptor beta chains from one sample, sequenced in a study of read filtering for tumor transcriptome and immune sequencing. TCRdb called the reads again in MiXCR, with one record for every CDR3 protein. The sample lists 130,000 or so distinct CDR3 sequences, 13% occurring once. The specimen sequenced was a population of CD138-negative cells sorted from bone marrow. Receptors originate from a donor at least 40 years old with multiple myeloma. CDR3s include the opening cysteine and the closing phenylalanine or tryptophan. D genes are given only for firm matches. Only some rows state a clone size, as once, few, many or a class for expanded clones.

clone_size	cdr3_length	j_call	d_call	v_call	cdr3_nt	cdr3_aa
many	14	TRBJ1-5	.	TRBV15	TGTGCCACCAGCGGGGACGGTATCAATCAGCCCCAGCATTTT	CATSGDGINQPQHF
.	19	TRBJ2-5	TRBD2	TRBV20-1	TGCAGTGCCACCGCGGTGGCTAGCGGGAGGTGGGGGGACCAAGAGACCCAGTATTTC	CSATAVASGRWGDQETQYF
.	16	TRBJ2-7	.	TRBV14	TGTGCCAGCAGCCAAGATCGGCAGACTGTTACCTACGAGCAGTACTTC	CASSQDRQTVTYEQYF
many	16	TRBJ2-3	TRBD2	TRBV6-5	TGTGCCAGCAGTTACGGAGCGGGAGGGAACACAGATACGCAGTATTTT	CASSYGAGGNTDTQYF
many	13	TRBJ2-5	.	TRBV2	TGTGCCAGCAGTGAAGCGGAGGAAGAGACCCAGTACTTC	CASSEAEEETQYF
many	13	TRBJ2-3	.	TRBV10-3	TGTGCCATCAGTGATGTTGTGGAAGATACGCAGTATTTT	CAISDVVEDTQYF
many	14	TRBJ2-2	TRBD1	TRBV29-1	TGCAGCGCAACAGGGGGCACGAACACCGGGGAGCTGTTTTTT	CSATGGTNTGELFF
many	15	TRBJ2-7	.	TRBV6-1	TGTGCCAGCAGTGAACGGTCCTGGCTCGCCTACGAGCAGTACTTC	CASSERSWLAYEQYF
many	16	TRBJ2-1	.	TRBV7-9	TGTGCCAGCAGCTCCCTTAGCGGTTCGTCCTACAATGAGCAGTTCTTC	CASSSLSGSSYNEQFF
many	16	TRBJ2-1	.	TRBV20-1	TGCAGTGCTAGAGTTAGACTAGGCTCTTTCTACAATGAGCAGTTCTTC	CSARVRLGSFYNEQFF
many	13	TRBJ2-7	.	TRBV4-1	TGCGCCAGCAGCCAAAGGGAATTCTACGAGCAGTACTTC	CASSQREFYEQYF
many	18	TRBJ2-3	TRBD2	TRBV6-5	TGTGCCAGCAACACCGGGACTAGCGGGAGTGGAAGCACAGATACGCAGTATTTT	CASNTGTSGSGSTDTQYF
few	14	TRBJ2-5	.	TRBV27	TGTGCCAGCAGTTTATTTTCGGGGCAAGAGACCCAGTACTTC	CASSLFSGQETQYF
many	14	TRBJ2-7	.	TRBV20-1	TGCAGTGCTAGACCTACAGGGAACTCCTACGAGCAGTACTTC	CSARPTGNSYEQYF
.	15	TRBJ2-1	.	TRBV20-1	TGCAGTGCTGTCAACTATAGAAGCAGGGCTAATGAGCAGTTCTTC	CSAVNYRSRANEQFF
many	14	TRBJ1-2	.	TRBV29-1	TGCAGCGTGACCGTGGGGGCGCGCAACTATGGCTACACCTTC	CSVTVGARNYGYTF
many	13	TRBJ1-2	.	TRBV20-1	TGCAGTGCTAGTCCCCGGGCAGGTGCTGGCTACACCTTC	CSASPRAGAGYTF
many	15	TRBJ2-5	.	TRBV6-5	TGTGCCAGCAGTCCTCACGGGGGAGGACAAGAGACCCAGTACTTC	CASSPHGGGQETQYF
many	10	TRBJ2-5	.	TRBV4-2	TGTGCCAGCGGGAGGGAGACCCAGTACTTC	CASGRETQYF
many	12	TRBJ1-1	.	TRBV6-2/TRBV6-3	TGTGCCAGCAGTTACAGGGTCACTGAAGCTTTCTTT	CASSYRVTEAFF
many	14	TRBJ2-7	.	TRBV2	TGTGCCAGTCTGGATCCGCGGCGCTCCTACGAGCAGTACTTC	CASLDPRRSYEQYF
many	15	TRBJ2-1	TRBD1	TRBV6-2/TRBV6-3	TGTGCCAGCAGTTACCGGGACAGCGTCTGGGATGAGCAGTTCTTC	CASSYRDSVWDEQFF
many	18	TRBJ2-7	TRBD1	TRBV4-1	TGCGCCAGCAGCCAAGAACCGGTTACAACAGGGGCTCCCTACGAGCAGTACTTC	CASSQEPVTTGAPYEQYF
many	13	TRBJ2-1	.	TRBV4-3	TGCGCCAGCAGCCAAGAGACTAGTACTGAGCAGTTCTTC	CASSQETSTEQFF
many	11	TRBJ2-7	.	TRBV12-5	TGTGCTAGTGGTTCCATGGGGAACTCTTCCTTC	CASGSMGNSSF
many	15	TRBJ2-2	TRBD1	TRBV5-6	TGTGCCAGCAGCTTTGGACAGGGATACACCGGGGAGCTGTTCTTT	CASSFGQGYTGELFF
many	15	TRBJ2-5	TRBD2	TRBV15	TGTGCCACCAGCAGAAGACTAGCGGGAGGCGAGACCCAGTACTTC	CATSRRLAGGETQYF
.	13	TRBJ1-1	.	TRBV7-9	TGTGCCAGCAGCCCCGTCGCGAACACTGAAGCTTTCTTT	CASSPVANTEAFF
many	17	TRBJ2-1	TRBD2	TRBV24-1	TGTGCCACCAGTGATTCTAGCGGGAGACGCTCCTACAATGAGCAGTTCTTC	CATSDSSGRRSYNEQFF
.	11	TRBJ2-7	.	TRBV6-5	TGTGCCAGCAGTTCTCTCCGGGAGCAGTACTTC	CASSSLREQYF